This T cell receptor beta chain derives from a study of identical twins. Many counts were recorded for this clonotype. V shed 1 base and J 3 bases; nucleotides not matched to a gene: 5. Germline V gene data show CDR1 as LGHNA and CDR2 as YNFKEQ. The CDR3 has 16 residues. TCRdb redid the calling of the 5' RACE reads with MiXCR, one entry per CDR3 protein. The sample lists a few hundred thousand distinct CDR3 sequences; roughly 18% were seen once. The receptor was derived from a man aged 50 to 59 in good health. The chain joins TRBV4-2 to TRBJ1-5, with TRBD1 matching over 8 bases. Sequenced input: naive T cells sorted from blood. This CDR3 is CASSQGTGSPNQPQHF. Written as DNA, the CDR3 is TGTGCCAGCAGCCAAGGGACAGGGAGTCCCAATCAGCCCCAGCATTTT.